These 29 T cell receptor beta chains were all obtained from the same sample, sequenced in a study of breast tumors, draining lymph nodes, adjacent tissues. Axillary draining lymph nodes of breast cancer patients supplied the node samples. TCRdb independently ran MiXCR on the multiplex PCR reads; one entry per CDR3 protein. The sample yields approximately 90,000 distinct CDR3 sequences, approximately 30% seen once. Sequencing was done on a sample of axillary lymph node tissue. All receptors derive from a female donor with breast cancer. Some clones in this sample may be carry-over from other donors' samples.

This clonotype showed up many times. The chain links TRBV27 to TRBJ2-3, with 9 bases identical to TRBD1. V lost 3 bases to trimming and J lost 2 bases; unmatched junction nucleotides: 3. The CDR3 totals 15 residues. The germline V gene encodes CDR1 MNHEY and CDR2 SMNVEV (reference sequence). CDR3 bases: TGTGCCAGCAGTTTGGGACAGGGACACACAGATACGCAGTATTTT. Translated: CASSLGQGHTDTQYF.

Worth noting for this clonotype: Mismatch with germline at one junction end may stem from a read error. The chain links TRBV20-1 to TRBJ2-3; a possible D gene is TRBD2 (6 bases). This CDR3 region has 15 residues. Germline values: CDR1 DFQATT, CDR2 SNEGSKA (reference sequence). The CDR3 DNA is TGCGGTGCGACAACGACGGGGACTCGGACAGATACGCAGTATTTT. This sequence encodes CGATTTGTRTDTQYF.

Concerning this clonotype: Since the CDR3 does not end with the conserved phenylalanine or tryptophan, this likely comes from a read error. The chain recombines TRBV6-5 with TRBJ1-6; 7 bases agree with TRBD1. The V segment lost 5 bases and the J segment 7 bases; nucleotides outside the gene matches: 5. This CDR3 region has 14 residues. CDR1 is MNHEY, CDR2 SVGAGI, per germline. The CDR3 loop is CASSPRDRNSPLHS. The CDR3 DNA follows: TGTGCCAGCAGTCCCCGGGACAGAAATTCACCCCTCCACTCT.

This chain uses TRBV7-3 with TRBJ1-5, with D possibly TRBD1 on 6 matching bases. Germline V CDR1 and CDR2: SGHTA, FQGTGA. The CDR3 totals 15 residues. Trimming pared 5 bases from V and 6 bases from J, leaving 17 bases between. CDR3 in amino acids: CASSTSGGSSQPQHF. The CDR3 DNA is TGTGCCAGCAGCACGAGCGGGGGCTCAAGTCAGCCCCAGCATTTT.

This clonotype came up many times. The chain couples TRBV19 to TRBJ2-1; 7 bases align to TRBD2. The trim removed 3 bases at V and 0 bases at J, leaving 2 bases unmatched. The length of the CDR3 is 15 residues. Looked up from germline, CDR1 is LNHDA and CDR2 is SQIVND (reference sequence). Here the CDR3 reads CASSMGRDSYNEQFF. CDR3 coding DNA: TGTGCCAGTAGTATGGGGAGGGACTCCTACAATGAGCAGTTCTTC.

This clonotype was found a few times. V is TRBV6-6 and J is TRBJ2-4, with D hard to call. The ends were cut back, 3 bases at V and 0 bases at J, with 18 bases in the middle. This CDR3 is 18 amino acids long. Germline lookup yields CDR1 MNHNY and CDR2 SVGAGI (reference sequence). The CDR3 reads CASSYSPSAPIAKNIQYF. The CDR3 DNA is TGTGCCAGCAGTTATTCCCCAAGCGCTCCGATAGCCAAAAACATTCAGTACTTC.

As for this clonotype: Lacking the conserved final phenylalanine or tryptophan, this CDR3 likely reflects a read error. This chain connects TRBV20-1 to TRBJ2-4, with D maybe TRBD2 (5 bases). The germline gives CDR1 DFQATT, CDR2 SNEGSKA (reference sequence). V was pared by 7 bases and J by 5 bases, with 6 bases between. The CDR3 is 10 amino acids. CDR3 sequence reads: CSVRENIQYS. CDR3 DNA sequence: TGCAGTGTGCGGGAAAACATTCAGTACTCC.

At least ten counts were recorded for this clonotype. The chain employs TRBV2 and TRBJ2-7; D is possibly TRBD2 (6 bases). Trimming cost V 8 bases and J 7 bases, with 12 bases left between them. This CDR3 comprises 11 residues. In germline, CDR1 is SNHLY, CDR2 FYNNEI. The CDR3 coding sequence is TGTGCCAGCCTACGGAGGGGTGAGCAGTACTTC. As protein: CASLRRGEQYF.

V is TRBV6-5 and J is TRBJ2-1; 9 bases map to TRBD2. The V segment lost 2 bases and the J segment 5 bases; nucleotides outside the gene matches: 10. Germline CDR1 and CDR2: MNHEY and SVGAGI. The CDR3 runs 17 residues. The CDR3 region has the DNA TGTGCCAGCAGTTACAATTTTCGACTAGCGGTTAACAATGAGCAGTTCTTC. This translates into CASSYNFRLAVNNEQFF.

As concerns this clonotype: This may come from a read error, since a much larger clone is one base off. The chain is built from TRBV5-8 and TRBJ2-1, with 7 bases that match TRBD1. The CDR3 is 15 residues long. Germline V gene data show CDR1 as SGHTS and CDR2 as YDEGEE. The V and J ends lost 4 bases and 8 bases, in that order; junction bases with no gene match: 12. For the CDR3, the DNA is TGTGCCAGCAGCCTGGGACAGTTTCTCGTCGATGAGCAGTTCTTC. Translated, it gives CASSLGQFLVDEQFF.

Ten or more counts support this clonotype. The chain carries TRBV24-1 and TRBJ1-1, with no clear D. Germline CDR1 and CDR2: KGHDR and SFDVKD. V gave up 7 bases and J gave up 0 bases, with 8 bases separating them. This CDR3 is built from 13 residues. The CDR3 nucleotides are TGTGCCACCAGGGCAGCGTTGAACACTGAAGCTTTCTTT. This codes for CATRAALNTEAFF.

The rearrangement uses TRBV5-1 and TRBJ2-6; D not certain. This CDR3 region has 16 residues. V lost 0 bases, J lost 0 bases, and 7 bases lay in between. The germline CDR1 and CDR2 sequences are SGHRS and YFSETQ. The CDR3 loop reads CASSLVGYSGANVLTF. The CDR3, as DNA: TGCGCCAGCAGCTTGGTTGGGTACTCTGGGGCCAACGTCCTGACTTTC.

This clonotype has only a few counts. A much larger clone lies a single base off, so this may be a read error. The V and J genes are TRBV5-4 and TRBJ2-7; a weak D match, TRBD2 (5 bases). Germline V gene sequence: CDR1 SGHNT, CDR2 YYREEE (reference sequence). The CDR3 has 14 amino acids. The CDR3 is CASGLWLAPREQYF. CDR3 nucleotides: TGTGCCAGCGGCTTGTGGCTAGCACCTAGAGAGCAGTACTTC.

CDR3 loop: CASSLVQGTKATNEKLFF. DNA of the CDR3: TGCGCCAGCAGCTTGGTACAGGGGACCAAAGCAACTAATGAAAAACTGTTTTTT. The V gene is TRBV5-1, the J gene TRBJ1-4; 7 positions match TRBD1. Germline CDR1 reads SGHRS; CDR2 reads YFSETQ. The CDR3 runs 18 residues. Trimming removed 0 bases from V and 0 bases from J; junction bases left unmatched: 8.

In its sample, this clonotype was seen a few times. The chain is built from TRBV7-2 and TRBJ1-1; D not resolved. CDR3 size: 12 residues. Germline-derived CDR1 and CDR2 are SGHTA and FQGNSA. V dropped 1 base and J dropped 8 bases, with 8 bases sitting between them. This CDR3 is CASSLVLGEAFF. CDR3 DNA: TGTGCCAGCAGCTTAGTTCTGGGGGAAGCTTTCTTT.

This clonotype was counted many times. The chain is built from TRBV5-1 and TRBJ1-2; D is ambiguous. CDR1 SGHRS and CDR2 YFSETQ come from the germline V gene. The V and J ends lost 4 bases and 3 bases respectively, with 7 bases between them. The CDR3 is 12 residues long. In DNA form, the CDR3 reads TGCGCCAGCAGCCCGTACGACTATGGCTACACCTTC. This encodes CASSPYDYGYTF. Using reference TRBV5-1 and TRBJ1-2 for the parts outside the CDR3, the full variable domain is KAGVTQTPRYLIKTRGQQVTLSCSPISGHRSVSWYQQTPGQGLQFLFEYFSETQRNKGNFPGRFSGRQFSNSRSEMNVSTLELGDSALYLCASSPYDYGYTFGSGTRLTVV.

This clonotype was seen repeatedly, ten times or more. The chain carries TRBV19 and TRBJ2-3; no definite D call. Trimming took 3 bases from V and 3 from J, leaving 4 bases between them. Germline values: CDR1 LNHDA, CDR2 SQIVND (reference sequence). The CDR3 has 12 residues. CDR3 coding DNA: TGTGCCAGTAGTATGGGGACAGATACGCAGTATTTT. Translated: CASSMGTDTQYF.

With regard to this clonotype: A read error may account for a junction end that differs from germline. CDR3 coding DNA: TGTGCCAGCGGCCTAACCGGAAGCACCATATATTTT. Its protein product is CASGLTGSTIYF. The rearrangement uses TRBV11-3 and TRBJ1-3; D is uncertain. Germline CDR1 SGHNT, CDR2 YENEEA. CDR3 length: 12 residues. Filled out from reference TRBV11-3 and TRBJ1-3, the complete variable domain reads EAGVVQSPRYKIIEKKQPVAFWCNPISGHNTLYWYLQNLGQGPELLIRYENEEAVDDSQLPKDRFSAERLKGVDSTLKIQPAELGDSAVYLCASGLTGSTIYFGEGSWLTVV.

In its sample, this clonotype was seen many times. The chain carries TRBV18 and TRBJ2-7; no definite D call. Germline CDR1 reads KGHSH; CDR2 reads LQKENI. The CDR3 runs 14 residues. V lost 2 bases and J 2 bases, leaving 10 bases between the germline ends. The CDR3 region is CASSPGLPPYEQYF. The DNA for the CDR3 is TGTGCCAGCTCACCAGGGTTACCCCCCTACGAGCAGTACTTC.

The chain employs TRBV7-9 and TRBJ1-4, with 7 positions matching TRBD1. Trimming at V came to 11 bases and at J to 0 bases, leaving 15 bases not matched to a gene. CDR1 and CDR2 (germline): SEHNR, FQNEAQ (reference sequence). This CDR3 has 17 amino acids. CDR3 protein: CADSPRTGRSTNEKLFF. The CDR3 bases are TGTGCCGACAGCCCAAGGACAGGCAGATCAACTAATGAAAAACTGTTTTTT.

At least ten counts were recorded for this clonotype. V usage is TRBV5-8 and J usage is TRBJ2-2, with TRBD2 matching 11 bases. The V gene end was trimmed by 5 bases and the J gene end by 3 bases; junction bases not matched to a gene: 3. CDR1 and CDR2 from the germline V gene are SGHTS and YDEGEE. The CDR3 consists of 15 residues. CDR3 DNA: TGTGCCAGCAGTCCACTAGCGGGAGACACCGGGGAGCTGTTTTTT. Its translation: CASSPLAGDTGELFF.

The chain employs TRBV6-5 and TRBJ2-1; D might be TRBD2 (5 bases). V was pared by 5 bases and J by 7 bases, with 18 bases between. This CDR3 spans 15 amino acids. Looked up from germline, CDR1 is MNHEY and CDR2 is SVGAGI. The CDR3 reads CASSLRRGFENEQFF. The CDR3 DNA follows: TGTGCCAGCAGTCTCCGACGGGGTTTTGAGAATGAGCAGTTCTTC.

Turning to this clonotype: It is unclear where the CDR3 begins or ends on the DNA, so no DNA is shown, and the CDR3 is as TCRdb lists it. V usage is TRBV5-1 and J usage is TRBJ2-7; the table calls TRBD2, which could not be checked here. Germline values: CDR1 SGHRS, CDR2 YFSETQ. The CDR3 totals 18 residues, both ends included. CDR3 sequence: CASSFYICSARSLSEQYF.

This clonotype was recorded at least ten times. This chain connects TRBV2 to TRBJ2-3; the match to TRBD1 covers 8 bases. CDR1 SNHLY and CDR2 FYNNEI come from the germline V gene. V gave up 7 bases and J gave up 6 bases; unmatched junction bases: 12. The CDR3 sequence is 15 residues long. The CDR3 DNA follows: TGTGCCAGCACCCAGAATGACAGGGGCCCTGATACGCAGTATTTT. Translation: CASTQNDRGPDTQYF.

The rearrangement joins TRBV20-1 to TRBJ1-3, with D maybe TRBD1 (5 bases). Germline V lookup: CDR1 DFQATT, CDR2 SNEGSKA (reference sequence). The CDR3 totals 13 residues. Trimming cost V 5 bases and J 4 bases, with 12 bases left between them. CDR3 nucleotides: TGCAGTGCTGACAGAGTGAGAGGAAACACCATATATTTT. Its protein is CSADRVRGNTIYF.

This clonotype was counted at least ten times. This chain joins TRBV6-2 or TRBV6-3 and TRBJ1-5; D is unresolved. Between the trimmed V and J ends, which lost 0 bases and 10 bases, there was a span of 13 bases. The CDR3 is 14 residues long. Germline CDR1 MNHEY, CDR2 SVGEGT. The CDR3 sequence is CASSYSILLSPQHF. The CDR3 nucleotides read TGTGCCAGCAGTTACTCGATCCTCCTTAGCCCCCAGCATTTT.

This clonotype was detected ten times or more. V usage is TRBV6-5 and J usage is TRBJ2-7; either TRBD1 or TRBD2 may supply D (6 bases each). Trimming shortened V by 8 bases and J by 2 bases, and 16 bases separated the two germline ends. The CDR3 is made up of 14 amino acids. Germline CDR1 reads MNHEY; CDR2 reads SVGAGI. The CDR3 DNA sequence: TGTGCCAGCCTTTCGCGGGACAACCCCTACGAGCAGTACTTC. Translation: CASLSRDNPYEQYF.

This clonotype was detected many times. The V and J genes are TRBV5-1 and TRBJ1-2; 8 bases map to TRBD1. The CDR3 runs to 12 residues. The J segment lost 8 bases and the V segment lost 2 bases, leaving 2 bases of the junction unmatched. The germline CDR1 and CDR2 sequences are SGHRS and YFSETQ. The CDR3: CASSFGQGGYTF. The DNA for the CDR3 is TGCGCCAGCAGCTTTGGACAGGGCGGCTACACCTTC. The full variable domain, in which reference TRBV5-1 and TRBJ1-2 provide the parts outside the CDR3, is KAGVTQTPRYLIKTRGQQVTLSCSPISGHRSVSWYQQTPGQGLQFLFEYFSETQRNKGNFPGRFSGRQFSNSRSEMNVSTLELGDSALYLCASSFGQGGYTFGSGTRLTVV.

This clonotype was recorded only once. V usage is TRBV2 and J usage is TRBJ1-2; TRBD1 aligns across 8 bases. CDR1 SNHLY and CDR2 FYNNEI come from the germline V gene. Trimming cost V 4 bases and J 7 bases; bases outside gene matches: 11. The CDR3 is 15 amino acids. DNA for the CDR3: TGTGCCAGCAGTGCCCCGGACAGGGTATCGCGTGGCTACACCTTC. The encoded protein is CASSAPDRVSRGYTF.